The source of this T cell receptor beta chain is a study of blood T cell repertoires in COVID-19. How the authors handled the data: Amplified reference gene primers provided the basis for estimating nucleated cell counts. The data were produced by immunoSEQ multiplex PCR, yet TCRdb's version contains in-frame clones alone and is incomplete. From that table come the V and J calls and clone size; the DNA was used to work out D and trimming. The table records some 340,000 clones, around four fifths of them present only once. CDR1 and CDR2 from the germline V gene are GTSNPN and SVGIG (reference sequence). V shed 1 base, J shed 4 bases, and the junction held 3 bases outside the gene matches. This CDR3 spans 14 amino acids.

This chain joins TRBV30 and TRBJ2-5; 10 nucleotides align to TRBD1. Sequenced sample: peripheral blood. This clonotype was sampled from a man aged 25 to 40 with active or convalescent COVID-19. CDR3 residues: CAWSGDRGGETQYF. The CDR3 DNA sequence: TGTGCCTGGAGTGGGGACAGGGGCGGAGAGACCCAGTACTTC.